The rows below give T cell receptor beta chains drawn from one sample of a study of identical twins. MiXCR, applied by TCRdb to the 5' RACE reads, yields one record per CDR3 protein. The sample lists 450,000 to 650,000 distinct CDR3 sequences, approximately 16% seen once, with roughly 0.4% in the top ten. These data were also reused for a study on yellow fever vaccine responses in identical twins.

Input material: CD4+ T cells sorted from blood. The receptors were sampled from a woman aged 18-29 years in good health. Each CDR3 is given with its conserved first and last residue. The order of the fields is clone size, V gene, J gene, D gene, CDR3 DNA, CDR3 protein. The D gene is left open where the match is weak. Where a row states a size, it is once, few, many or the class of an expanded clone; other rows omit it.

clone_size: few
v_call: TRBV4-1
j_call: TRBJ2-3
d_call: TRBD2
cdr3_nt: TGCGCCAGCAGCGACTCTAGCGGGAGTGTTGATACGCAGTATTTT
cdr3_aa: CASSDSSGSVDTQYF

clone_size: NA
v_call: TRBV5-1
j_call: TRBJ2-4
d_call: TRBD2
cdr3_nt: TGCGCCAGCAGCCCCCGGACTAGCGGGGGGGCGAACATTCAGTACTTC
cdr3_aa: CASSPRTSGGANIQYF

clone_size: many
v_call: TRBV5-1
j_call: TRBJ1-1
d_call: NA
cdr3_nt: TGCGCCAGCAGCGGGGACAACGGAGGCACTGAAGCTTTCTTT
cdr3_aa: CASSGDNGGTEAFF

clone_size: NA
v_call: TRBV5-1
j_call: TRBJ1-1
d_call: TRBD1
cdr3_nt: TGCGCCAGCAGCTTGGAGGACAGGGTCGCTGAAGCTTTCTTT
cdr3_aa: CASSLEDRVAEAFF

clone_size: few
v_call: TRBV5-1
j_call: TRBJ1-2
d_call: NA
cdr3_nt: TGCGCCAGCAGCTTGGGCGAGGGTACTGGCTACACCTTC
cdr3_aa: CASSLGEGTGYTF

clone_size: few
v_call: TRBV5-1
j_call: TRBJ1-2
d_call: TRBD1
cdr3_nt: TGCGCCAGCAGCCCGGACAGGGGAAATGGCTACACCTTC
cdr3_aa: CASSPDRGNGYTF

clone_size: NA
v_call: TRBV10-3
j_call: TRBJ1-3
d_call: TRBD1
cdr3_nt: TGTGCCATCGGGGACAGGAGCTCTGGAAACACCATATATTTT
cdr3_aa: CAIGDRSSGNTIYF

clone_size: NA
v_call: TRBV3-1
j_call: TRBJ1-6
d_call: TRBD1
cdr3_nt: TGTGCCAGCAGCCAAGATGCCGCCAGGGGGTGGTCACCCCTCCACTTT
cdr3_aa: CASSQDAARGWSPLHF

clone_size: NA
v_call: TRBV6-1
j_call: TRBJ2-3
d_call: TRBD2
cdr3_nt: TGTGCCAGCAGGGCCTTAGCGGGGGGCCCCTATAGCACAGATACGCAGTATTTT
cdr3_aa: CASRALAGGPYSTDTQYF

clone_size: many
v_call: TRBV18
j_call: TRBJ1-1
d_call: NA
cdr3_nt: TGTGCCAGCAGCGGGAGCACTGAAGCTTTCTTT
cdr3_aa: CASSGSTEAFF

clone_size: few
v_call: TRBV29-1
j_call: TRBJ2-1
d_call: NA
cdr3_nt: TGCAGCGCGATCGATTTAATAAACACCGGCGAGCAGTTCTTC
cdr3_aa: CSAIDLINTGEQFF

clone_size: few
v_call: TRBV20-1
j_call: TRBJ2-1
d_call: TRBD1
cdr3_nt: TGCAGTGCCCCTACAGGGACAGGGTTGCATGAGCAGTTCTTC
cdr3_aa: CSAPTGTGLHEQFF

clone_size: once
v_call: TRBV7-9
j_call: TRBJ2-2
d_call: TRBD2
cdr3_nt: TGTGCCAGCAAGACGGGGGGAACAGTAATCGCCGGGGAGCTGTTTTTT
cdr3_aa: CASKTGGTVIAGELFF

clone_size: NA
v_call: TRBV15
j_call: TRBJ2-6
d_call: NA
cdr3_nt: TGTGCCACCAGCAGAGATTGGGCAGGATCCTCTGGGGCCAACGTCCTGACTTTC
cdr3_aa: CATSRDWAGSSGANVLTF

clone_size: NA
v_call: TRBV24-1
j_call: TRBJ2-1
d_call: TRBD2
cdr3_nt: TGTGCCACCAGTGGGATGTTAGCGGGGGCCCACCCTTCTTCCTACAATGAGCAGTTCTTC
cdr3_aa: CATSGMLAGAHPSSYNEQFF

clone_size: few
v_call: TRBV6-2/TRBV6-3
j_call: TRBJ2-5
d_call: NA
cdr3_nt: TGTGCCAGCAGTCATCAACAGGGACAAGAGACCCAGTACTTC
cdr3_aa: CASSHQQGQETQYF

clone_size: few
v_call: TRBV10-3
j_call: TRBJ2-3
d_call: NA
cdr3_nt: TGTGCCATCACTGGTGGAGATACGCAGTATTTT
cdr3_aa: CAITGGDTQYF

clone_size: NA
v_call: TRBV10-3
j_call: TRBJ2-7
d_call: TRBD2
cdr3_nt: TGTGCCACTCGCTTAGGTGGGACTAGCGGCTACGAGCAGTACTTC
cdr3_aa: CATRLGGTSGYEQYF

clone_size: few
v_call: TRBV20-1
j_call: TRBJ2-7
d_call: NA
cdr3_nt: TGCAGTGCTAGAGATCCTACCAGCTCCTACGAGCAGTACTTC
cdr3_aa: CSARDPTSSYEQYF

clone_size: many
v_call: TRBV6-5
j_call: TRBJ2-3
d_call: NA
cdr3_nt: TGTGCCAGCAGTTACTCGATAACCCGGGCGGGGGATACGCAGTATTTT
cdr3_aa: CASSYSITRAGDTQYF

clone_size: NA
v_call: TRBV6-5
j_call: TRBJ2-3
d_call: NA
cdr3_nt: TGTGCCAGCAGTTTGGGGAGTTGGGGCACAGATACGCAGTATTTT
cdr3_aa: CASSLGSWGTDTQYF

clone_size: many
v_call: TRBV4-2
j_call: TRBJ2-3
d_call: NA
cdr3_nt: TGTGCCAGCAGCCAAGATTTGGCGCAGCCCCGTCTTTTT
cdr3_aa: CASSQDLAQPRLF

clone_size: NA
v_call: TRBV10-3
j_call: TRBJ2-3
d_call: NA
cdr3_nt: TGTGCCATCAGTGAGTCCGGTCTAGTGGGCAGGGATACGCAGTATTTT
cdr3_aa: CAISESGLVGRDTQYF

clone_size: few
v_call: TRBV5-1
j_call: TRBJ2-7
d_call: TRBD1
cdr3_nt: TGCGCCAGCAGCGGGGACAGGGGGCTTTACGAGCAGTACTTC
cdr3_aa: CASSGDRGLYEQYF

clone_size: few
v_call: TRBV3-1
j_call: TRBJ2-3
d_call: TRBD2
cdr3_nt: TGTGCCAGCAGCCTATGGCTAGCGGGAGCAGATACGCAGTATTTT
cdr3_aa: CASSLWLAGADTQYF

clone_size: few
v_call: TRBV27
j_call: TRBJ2-2
d_call: NA
cdr3_nt: TGTGCCAGCAGTTTACTAGGGACTGCCACCGGGGAGCTGTTTTTT
cdr3_aa: CASSLLGTATGELFF

clone_size: NA
v_call: TRBV5-1
j_call: TRBJ2-5
d_call: NA
cdr3_nt: TGCGCCAGCAGCGCGGGACAACGAGAGACCCAGTACTTC
cdr3_aa: CASSAGQRETQYF

clone_size: NA
v_call: TRBV7-9
j_call: TRBJ2-5
d_call: TRBD2
cdr3_nt: TGTGCCAGCAGCTGGGGGACTAGCGGGAGGGCCGGAGAGACCCAGTACTTC
cdr3_aa: CASSWGTSGRAGETQYF

clone_size: few
v_call: TRBV20-1
j_call: TRBJ1-1
d_call: TRBD1
cdr3_nt: TGCAGTGCGTGGACAGGGAATGAAGCTTTCTTT
cdr3_aa: CSAWTGNEAFF

clone_size: NA
v_call: TRBV2
j_call: TRBJ2-7
d_call: NA
cdr3_nt: TGTGCCAGCAGTATAATAGGGGCATCCTACGAGCAGTACTTC
cdr3_aa: CASSIIGASYEQYF

clone_size: NA
v_call: TRBV20-1
j_call: TRBJ1-2
d_call: NA
cdr3_nt: TGCAGTGCTGGGGGACGCTATGGCTACACCTTC
cdr3_aa: CSAGGRYGYTF

clone_size: few
v_call: TRBV29-1
j_call: TRBJ1-1
d_call: NA
cdr3_nt: TGCAGCGTTGACGGTCCGAACACTGAAGCTTTCTTT
cdr3_aa: CSVDGPNTEAFF

clone_size: NA
v_call: TRBV5-6
j_call: TRBJ2-1
d_call: TRBD1
cdr3_nt: TGTGCCGGCAGCTGGGACAGGGGCTATGAGCAGTTCTTC
cdr3_aa: CAGSWDRGYEQFF

clone_size: NA
v_call: TRBV28
j_call: TRBJ1-6
d_call: NA
cdr3_nt: TGTGCCAGCAGGGCCGGGACGGCCCTTTCCAATTCACCCCTCCACTTT
cdr3_aa: CASRAGTALSNSPLHF

clone_size: NA
v_call: TRBV2
j_call: TRBJ2-5
d_call: NA
cdr3_nt: TGTGCCAGCAGGGGGACTGTCAAGACCCAGTACTTC
cdr3_aa: CASRGTVKTQYF

clone_size: few
v_call: TRBV7-8
j_call: TRBJ2-1
d_call: NA
cdr3_nt: TGTGCCAGCAGCGGGGTCGGGACGGGCAATGAGCAGTTCTTC
cdr3_aa: CASSGVGTGNEQFF

clone_size: few
v_call: TRBV14
j_call: TRBJ1-1
d_call: NA
cdr3_nt: TGTGCCAGCAGCCACCTCCGGATGAACACTGAAGCTTTCTTT
cdr3_aa: CASSHLRMNTEAFF

clone_size: NA
v_call: TRBV4-1
j_call: TRBJ2-2
d_call: NA
cdr3_nt: TGCGCCAGCAGCCGAGAGGAGGGGGGTACCGGGGAGCTGTTTTTT
cdr3_aa: CASSREEGGTGELFF

clone_size: few
v_call: TRBV27
j_call: TRBJ2-1
d_call: NA
cdr3_nt: TGTGCCAGCAGGGGTAAACCGGGGGAATCCTACAATGAGCAGTTCTTC
cdr3_aa: CASRGKPGESYNEQFF

clone_size: NA
v_call: TRBV27
j_call: TRBJ2-1
d_call: TRBD2
cdr3_nt: TGTGCCAGCAGGAACGATGCGGGGGGGAGGGACAATGAGCAGTTCTTC
cdr3_aa: CASRNDAGGRDNEQFF

clone_size: few
v_call: TRBV20-1
j_call: TRBJ1-5
d_call: TRBD1
cdr3_nt: TGCAGTGCTAGAGTGTCCGACAGGGGTCAAGACTCGAGCAATCAGCCCCAGCATTTT
cdr3_aa: CSARVSDRGQDSSNQPQHF

clone_size: NA
v_call: TRBV15
j_call: TRBJ2-7
d_call: NA
cdr3_nt: TGTGCCACCAGCAGACCCTATTACGAGCAGTACTTC
cdr3_aa: CATSRPYYEQYF

clone_size: NA
v_call: TRBV20-1
j_call: TRBJ2-1
d_call: TRBD2
cdr3_nt: TGCAGTGCTCCCTCAGTTGGGCGGGGGGAGCAGTTCTTC
cdr3_aa: CSAPSVGRGEQFF

clone_size: NA
v_call: TRBV20-1
j_call: TRBJ1-1
d_call: NA
cdr3_nt: TGCAGTGCTAGACTAGAGGGGGGTGGGGGTGAAGCTTTCTTT
cdr3_aa: CSARLEGGGGEAFF

clone_size: NA
v_call: TRBV28
j_call: TRBJ1-1
d_call: TRBD1
cdr3_nt: TGTGCCAGCGGAACAGGGGGCCCCCTTGGTGATGACACTGAAGCTTTCTTT
cdr3_aa: CASGTGGPLGDDTEAFF

clone_size: few
v_call: TRBV5-1
j_call: TRBJ2-7
d_call: TRBD2
cdr3_nt: TGCGCCAGCAGCTTGGTTAGCGGGAGTGGTCACGAGCAGTACTTC
cdr3_aa: CASSLVSGSGHEQYF

clone_size: few
v_call: TRBV6-5
j_call: TRBJ1-3
d_call: NA
cdr3_nt: TGTGCCAGCAGTAACTCAGGGAGCTCTGGAAACACCATATATTTT
cdr3_aa: CASSNSGSSGNTIYF

clone_size: many
v_call: TRBV12-5
j_call: TRBJ1-6
d_call: NA
cdr3_nt: TGTGCTAGTGGTTTGGGCCTCCGGCAGTGGGCACCCCTCCACTTT
cdr3_aa: CASGLGLRQWAPLHF

clone_size: few
v_call: TRBV7-2
j_call: TRBJ2-2
d_call: TRBD2
cdr3_nt: TGTGCCAGCAGCCGCCGACTAGCGGGATCCGGGGAGCTGTTTTTT
cdr3_aa: CASSRRLAGSGELFF

clone_size: few
v_call: TRBV20-1
j_call: TRBJ2-7
d_call: NA
cdr3_nt: TGCAGTGCTAGAGACGGGACTGCCTACGAGCAGTACTTC
cdr3_aa: CSARDGTAYEQYF

clone_size: NA
v_call: TRBV10-3
j_call: TRBJ1-1
d_call: TRBD1
cdr3_nt: TGTGCCATCAGCCGACAGGGGAACACTGAAGCTTTCTTT
cdr3_aa: CAISRQGNTEAFF

clone_size: NA
v_call: TRBV7-9
j_call: TRBJ2-5
d_call: TRBD1
cdr3_nt: TGTGCCAGCAGCTTAGCGGGGACAGGGACGCAGACCCAGTACTTC
cdr3_aa: CASSLAGTGTQTQYF

clone_size: few
v_call: TRBV20-1
j_call: TRBJ2-1
d_call: NA
cdr3_nt: TGCAGTGCTAGAGAGGACGTCAATGAGCAGTTCTTC
cdr3_aa: CSAREDVNEQFF

clone_size: NA
v_call: TRBV11-2
j_call: TRBJ1-2
d_call: TRBD1
cdr3_nt: TGTGCCAGCAGCTTCGGACAGGGGGCGAACGGGGCCTATGGCTACACCTTC
cdr3_aa: CASSFGQGANGAYGYTF

clone_size: few
v_call: TRBV12-3/TRBV12-4
j_call: TRBJ2-7
d_call: NA
cdr3_nt: TGTGCCAGCAGTTTGTCGGTTTCCTACGAGCAGTACTTC
cdr3_aa: CASSLSVSYEQYF

clone_size: NA
v_call: TRBV10-3
j_call: TRBJ2-7
d_call: TRBD2
cdr3_nt: TGTGCCATCAGTGGATTAGCGGGAGAGTACGAGCAGTACTTC
cdr3_aa: CAISGLAGEYEQYF

clone_size: many
v_call: TRBV7-8
j_call: TRBJ2-1
d_call: NA
cdr3_nt: TGTGCCAGCAGCTTAGGCCCTGGCAATGAGCAGTTCTTC
cdr3_aa: CASSLGPGNEQFF

clone_size: NA
v_call: TRBV15
j_call: TRBJ2-3
d_call: TRBD2
cdr3_nt: TGTGCCACCAGCAGAGATTTAGCGGGTACGAGCACAGATACGCAGTATTTT
cdr3_aa: CATSRDLAGTSTDTQYF

clone_size: NA
v_call: TRBV24-1
j_call: TRBJ2-1
d_call: NA
cdr3_nt: TGTGCCACCAGTGTTCCTCCTGGGAGGACAAACACCTACAATGAGCAGTTCTTC
cdr3_aa: CATSVPPGRTNTYNEQFF

clone_size: few
v_call: TRBV20-1
j_call: TRBJ2-3
d_call: NA
cdr3_nt: TGCAGTGCTAGAGACCCCCGACAGGCCGGCCCCGATACGCAGTATTTT
cdr3_aa: CSARDPRQAGPDTQYF